This T cell receptor (beta chain) stems from a study of T cell responses to AZD1222 COVID-19 vaccine. Libraries were prepared by immunoSEQ multiplex PCR; TCRdb keeps only in-frame clonotypes and omits some of them. The sample shows about 75,000 clones, more than 70% of them seen only once. Study conclusions and caveats: Reportedly, nearly half of unique spike TCRs recognized epitopes outside B.1.351/B.1.1.7 mutations.

As concerns this clone: The antigen remains unidentified.

The TCR was taken from an adult who received the MenACWY meningococcal vaccine as a control. The sample in question was peripheral blood, obtained 28 days after the second dose of the MenACWY control vaccine.

This CDR3 reads CASSQDRDTSTDTQYF. The CDR3 nucleotides read TGTGCCAGCAGCCAAGATCGAGACACTAGCACAGATACGCAGTATTTT. V gene TRBV3-1 (or the pseudogene TRBV3-2) combines with J gene TRBJ2-3; D not certain. Germline V CDR1 and CDR2: LGHDT, YNNKEL (reference sequence). The CDR3 contains 16 residues. With 0 bases removed from V and 0 bases from J, the gap between germline ends came to 10 bases.